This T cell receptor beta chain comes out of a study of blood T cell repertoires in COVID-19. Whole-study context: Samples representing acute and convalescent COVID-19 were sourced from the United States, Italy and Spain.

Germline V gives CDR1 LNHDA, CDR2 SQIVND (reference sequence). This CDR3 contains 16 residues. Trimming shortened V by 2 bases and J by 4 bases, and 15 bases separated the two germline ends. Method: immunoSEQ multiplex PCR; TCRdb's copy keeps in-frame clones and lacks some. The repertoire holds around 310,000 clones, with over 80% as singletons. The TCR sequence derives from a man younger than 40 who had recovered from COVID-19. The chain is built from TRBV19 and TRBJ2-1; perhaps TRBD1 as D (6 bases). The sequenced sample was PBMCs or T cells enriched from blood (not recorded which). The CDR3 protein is CASSISSRGVYNEQFF. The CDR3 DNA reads TGTGCCAGTAGTATAAGTAGCAGGGGCGTTTACAATGAGCAGTTCTTC.